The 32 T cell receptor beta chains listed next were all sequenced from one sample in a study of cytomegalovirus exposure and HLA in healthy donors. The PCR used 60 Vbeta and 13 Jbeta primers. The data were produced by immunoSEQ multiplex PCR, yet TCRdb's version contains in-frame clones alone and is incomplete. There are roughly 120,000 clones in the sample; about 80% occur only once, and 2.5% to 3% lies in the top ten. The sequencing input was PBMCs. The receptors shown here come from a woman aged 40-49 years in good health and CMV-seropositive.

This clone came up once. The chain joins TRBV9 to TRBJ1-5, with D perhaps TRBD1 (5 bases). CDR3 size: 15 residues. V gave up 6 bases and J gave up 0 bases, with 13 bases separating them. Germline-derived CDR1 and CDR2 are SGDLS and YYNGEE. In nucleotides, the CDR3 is TGTGCCAGCAATCAGGGTCGCGATAGCAATCAGCCCCAGCATTTT. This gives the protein CASNQGRDSNQPQHF.

In nucleotides, the CDR3 is TGTGCCAGCAGCGTACAGGGGCGAATTCAGTACTTC. Translated, it gives CASSVQGRIQYF. This chain uses TRBV11-2 with TRBJ2-4; 7 nucleotides agree with TRBD1. V gave up 5 bases and J gave up 10 bases; unmatched junction bases: 5. CDR1 and CDR2 from the germline V gene are SGHAT and FQNNGV. CDR3 size: 12 residues.

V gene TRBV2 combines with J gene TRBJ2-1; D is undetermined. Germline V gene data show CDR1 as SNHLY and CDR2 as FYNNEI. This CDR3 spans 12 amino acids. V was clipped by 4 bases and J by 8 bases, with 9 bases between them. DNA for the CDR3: TGTGCCAGCAGTGGTTCCGGGTATGAGCAGTTCTTC. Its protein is CASSGSGYEQFF.

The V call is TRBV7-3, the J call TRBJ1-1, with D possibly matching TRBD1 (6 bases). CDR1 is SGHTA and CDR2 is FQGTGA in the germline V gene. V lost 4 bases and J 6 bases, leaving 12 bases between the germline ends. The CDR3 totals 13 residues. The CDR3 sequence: CASSSTGVAEAFF. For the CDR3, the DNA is TGTGCCAGCAGCTCGACAGGTGTGGCTGAAGCTTTCTTT. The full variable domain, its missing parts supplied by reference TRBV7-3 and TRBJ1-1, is GAGVSQTPSNKVTEKGKYVELRCDPISGHTALYWYRQSLGQGPEFLIYFQGTGAADDSGLPNDRFFAVRPEGSVSTLKIQRTERGDSAVYLCASSSTGVAEAFFGQGTRLTVV.

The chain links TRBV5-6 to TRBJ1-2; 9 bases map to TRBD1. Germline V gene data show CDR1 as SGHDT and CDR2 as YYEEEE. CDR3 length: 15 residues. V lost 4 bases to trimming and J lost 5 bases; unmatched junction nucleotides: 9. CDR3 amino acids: CASSPKQGAGYGYTF. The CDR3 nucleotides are TGTGCCAGCAGCCCCAAACAGGGGGCCGGGTATGGCTACACCTTC.

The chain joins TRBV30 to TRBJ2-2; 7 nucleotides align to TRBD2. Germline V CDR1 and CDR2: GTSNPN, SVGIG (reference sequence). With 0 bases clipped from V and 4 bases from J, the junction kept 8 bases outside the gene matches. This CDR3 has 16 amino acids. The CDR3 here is CAWSVLAGDGTGELFF. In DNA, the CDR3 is TGTGCCTGGAGTGTACTGGCGGGAGACGGCACCGGGGAGCTGTTTTTT.

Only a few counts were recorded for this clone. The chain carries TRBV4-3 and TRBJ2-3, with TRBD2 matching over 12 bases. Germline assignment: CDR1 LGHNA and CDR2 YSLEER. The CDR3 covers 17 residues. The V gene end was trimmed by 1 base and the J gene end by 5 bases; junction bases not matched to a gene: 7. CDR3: CASSQATSGSGGDTQYF. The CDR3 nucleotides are TGCGCCAGCAGCCAAGCGACTAGCGGGAGTGGGGGAGATACGCAGTATTTT.

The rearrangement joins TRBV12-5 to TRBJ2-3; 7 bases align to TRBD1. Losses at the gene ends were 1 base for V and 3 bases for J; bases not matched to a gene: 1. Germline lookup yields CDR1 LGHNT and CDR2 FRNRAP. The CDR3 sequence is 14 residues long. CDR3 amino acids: CASGLDRGTDTQYF. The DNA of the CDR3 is TGTGCTAGTGGTTTGGACAGGGGAACAGATACGCAGTATTTT.

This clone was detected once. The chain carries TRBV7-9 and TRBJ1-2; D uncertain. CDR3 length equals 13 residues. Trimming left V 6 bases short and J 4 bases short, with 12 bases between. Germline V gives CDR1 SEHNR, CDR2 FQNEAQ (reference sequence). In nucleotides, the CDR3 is TGTGCCAGCAGGCCCGGGTCTGTCTATGGCTACACCTTC. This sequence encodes CASRPGSVYGYTF.

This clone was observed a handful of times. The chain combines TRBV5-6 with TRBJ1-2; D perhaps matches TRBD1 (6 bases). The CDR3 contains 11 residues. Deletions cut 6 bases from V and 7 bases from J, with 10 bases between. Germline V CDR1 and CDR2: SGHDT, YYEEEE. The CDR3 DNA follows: TGTGCCAGCAACAGGGTGGGTGGCTACACCTTC. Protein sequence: CASNRVGGYTF.

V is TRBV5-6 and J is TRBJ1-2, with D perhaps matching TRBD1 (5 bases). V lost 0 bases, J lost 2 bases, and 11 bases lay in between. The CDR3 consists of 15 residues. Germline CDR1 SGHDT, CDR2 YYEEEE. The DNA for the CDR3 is TGTGCCAGCAGCTTGGAATCTCCAGGGAACTATGGCTACACCTTC. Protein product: CASSLESPGNYGYTF. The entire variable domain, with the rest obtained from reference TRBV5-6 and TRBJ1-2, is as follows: DAGVTQSPTHLIKTRGQQVTLRCSPKSGHDTVSWYQQALGQGPQFIFQYYEEEERQRGNFPDRFSGHQFPNYSSELNVNALLLGDSALYLCASSLESPGNYGYTFGSGTRLTVV.

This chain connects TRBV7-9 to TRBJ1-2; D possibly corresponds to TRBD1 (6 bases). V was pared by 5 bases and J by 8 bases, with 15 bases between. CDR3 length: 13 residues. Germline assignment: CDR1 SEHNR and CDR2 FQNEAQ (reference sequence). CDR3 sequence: CASSVLTGDGYTF. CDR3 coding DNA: TGTGCCAGCAGCGTATTGACAGGCGACGGCTACACCTTC.

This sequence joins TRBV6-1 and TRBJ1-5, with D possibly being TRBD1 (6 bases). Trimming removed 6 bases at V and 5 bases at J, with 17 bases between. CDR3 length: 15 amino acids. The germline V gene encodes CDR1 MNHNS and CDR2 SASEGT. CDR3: CASSAYREGDQPQHF. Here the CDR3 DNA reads TGTGCCAGCAGCGCGTACAGGGAAGGGGATCAGCCCCAGCATTTT.

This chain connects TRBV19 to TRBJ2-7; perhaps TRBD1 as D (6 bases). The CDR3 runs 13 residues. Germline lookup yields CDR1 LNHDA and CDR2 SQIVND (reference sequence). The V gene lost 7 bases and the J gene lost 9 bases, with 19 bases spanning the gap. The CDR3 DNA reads TGTGCCAGTAATTCAGGGGTAGGGAACGGGCAGTACTTC. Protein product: CASNSGVGNGQYF.

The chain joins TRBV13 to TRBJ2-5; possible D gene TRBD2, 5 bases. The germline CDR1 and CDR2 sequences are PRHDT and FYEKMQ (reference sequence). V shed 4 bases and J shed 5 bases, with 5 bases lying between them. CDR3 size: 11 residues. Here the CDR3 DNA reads TGTGCCAGCAGCTCGGGGGAGACCCAGTACTTC. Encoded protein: CASSSGETQYF.

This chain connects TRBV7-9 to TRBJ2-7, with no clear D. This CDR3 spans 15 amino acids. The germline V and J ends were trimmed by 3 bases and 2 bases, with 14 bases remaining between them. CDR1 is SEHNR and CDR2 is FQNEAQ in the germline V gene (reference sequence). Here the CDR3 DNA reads TGTGCCAGCAGCTTTCGGTACGCCTCGGCCTACGAGCAGTACTTC. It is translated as CASSFRYASAYEQYF.

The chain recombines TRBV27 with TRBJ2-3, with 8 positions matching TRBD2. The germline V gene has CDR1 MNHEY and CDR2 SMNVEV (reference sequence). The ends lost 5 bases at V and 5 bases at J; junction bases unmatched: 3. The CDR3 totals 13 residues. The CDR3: CASSPREGDTQYF. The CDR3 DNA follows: TGTGCCAGCAGTCCCCGGGAGGGAGATACGCAGTATTTT.

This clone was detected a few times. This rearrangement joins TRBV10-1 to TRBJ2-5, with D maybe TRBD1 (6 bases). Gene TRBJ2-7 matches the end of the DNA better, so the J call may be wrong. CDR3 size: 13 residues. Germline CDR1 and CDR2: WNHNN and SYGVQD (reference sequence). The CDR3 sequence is CASRPDSSYEQYF. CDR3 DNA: TGCGCCAGCCGCCCGGACAGCTCCTACGAGCAGTACTTC.

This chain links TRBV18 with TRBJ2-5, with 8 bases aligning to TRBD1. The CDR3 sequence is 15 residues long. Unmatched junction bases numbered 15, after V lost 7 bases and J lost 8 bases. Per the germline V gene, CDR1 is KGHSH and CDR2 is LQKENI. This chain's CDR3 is CASFSMMTGEGTQYF. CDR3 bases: TGTGCCAGCTTTTCGATGATGACAGGGGAAGGTACCCAGTACTTC.

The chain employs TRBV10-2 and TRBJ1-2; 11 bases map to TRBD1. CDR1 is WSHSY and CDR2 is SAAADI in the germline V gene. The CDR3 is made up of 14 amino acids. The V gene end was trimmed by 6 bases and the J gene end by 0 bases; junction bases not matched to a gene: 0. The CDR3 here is CASRGQGANYGYTF. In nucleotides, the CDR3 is TGCGCCAGCAGGGGACAGGGGGCTAACTATGGCTACACCTTC.

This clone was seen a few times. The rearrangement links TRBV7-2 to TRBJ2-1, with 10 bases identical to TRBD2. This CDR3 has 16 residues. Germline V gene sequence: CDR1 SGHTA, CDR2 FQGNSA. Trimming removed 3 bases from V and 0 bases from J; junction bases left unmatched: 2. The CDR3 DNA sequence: TGTGCCAGCAGCTTTTCTAGCGGGAGCTCCTACAATGAGCAGTTCTTC. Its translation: CASSFSSGSSYNEQFF.

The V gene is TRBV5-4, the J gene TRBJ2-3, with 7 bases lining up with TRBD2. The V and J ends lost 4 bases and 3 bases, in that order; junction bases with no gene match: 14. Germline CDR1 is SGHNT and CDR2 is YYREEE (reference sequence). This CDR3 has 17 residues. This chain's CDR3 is CASSLGGAGRGTDTQYF. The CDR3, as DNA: TGTGCCAGCAGCCTGGGAGGAGCGGGGCGGGGAACAGATACGCAGTATTTT.

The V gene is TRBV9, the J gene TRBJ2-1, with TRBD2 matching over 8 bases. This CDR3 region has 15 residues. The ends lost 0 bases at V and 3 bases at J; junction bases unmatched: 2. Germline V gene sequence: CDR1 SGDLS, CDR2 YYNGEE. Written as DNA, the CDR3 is TGTGCCAGCAGCGTAGACGGGGGGGTCTACAATGAGCAGTTCTTC. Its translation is CASSVDGGVYNEQFF.

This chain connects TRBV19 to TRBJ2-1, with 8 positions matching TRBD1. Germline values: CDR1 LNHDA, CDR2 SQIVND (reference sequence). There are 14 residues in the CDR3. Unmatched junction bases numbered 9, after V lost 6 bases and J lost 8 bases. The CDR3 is CASSRTGITHEQFF. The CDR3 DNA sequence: TGTGCCAGTAGCAGGACAGGGATTACCCATGAGCAGTTCTTC.

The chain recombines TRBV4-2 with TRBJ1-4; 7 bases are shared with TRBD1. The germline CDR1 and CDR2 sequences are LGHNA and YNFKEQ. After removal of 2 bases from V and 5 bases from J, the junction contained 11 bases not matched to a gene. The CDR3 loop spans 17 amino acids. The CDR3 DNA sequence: TGTGCCAGCAGCCAACCTACAGGGGCCCAAAGAAATGAAAAACTGTTTTTT. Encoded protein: CASSQPTGAQRNEKLFF.

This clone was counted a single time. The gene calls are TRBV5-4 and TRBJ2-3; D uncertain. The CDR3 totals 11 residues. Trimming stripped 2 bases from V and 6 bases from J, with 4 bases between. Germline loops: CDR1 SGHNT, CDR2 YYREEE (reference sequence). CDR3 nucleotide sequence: TGTGCCAGCAGCTTAGAGGATACGCAGTATTTT. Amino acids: CASSLEDTQYF.

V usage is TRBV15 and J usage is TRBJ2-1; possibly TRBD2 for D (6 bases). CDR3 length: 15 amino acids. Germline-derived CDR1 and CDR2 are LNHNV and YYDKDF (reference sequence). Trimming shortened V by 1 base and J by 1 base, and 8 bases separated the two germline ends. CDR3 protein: CATSRVRGSYNEQFF. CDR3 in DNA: TGTGCCACCAGCAGAGTGCGGGGATCCTACAATGAGCAGTTCTTC.

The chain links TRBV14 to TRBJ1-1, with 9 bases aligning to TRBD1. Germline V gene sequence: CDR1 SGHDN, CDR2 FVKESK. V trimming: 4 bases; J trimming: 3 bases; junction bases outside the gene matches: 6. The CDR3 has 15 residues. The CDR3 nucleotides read TGTGCCAGCAGCCGACGCGGACAGGGGTACACTGAAGCTTTCTTT. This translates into CASSRRGQGYTEAFF.

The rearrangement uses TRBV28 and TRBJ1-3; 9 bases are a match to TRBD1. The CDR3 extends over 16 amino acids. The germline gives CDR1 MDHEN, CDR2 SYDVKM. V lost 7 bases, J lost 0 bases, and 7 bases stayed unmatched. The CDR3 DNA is TGTGCCAGCACCGTGACAGGGGGGTTCTCTGGAAACACCATATATTTT. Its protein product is CASTVTGGFSGNTIYF.

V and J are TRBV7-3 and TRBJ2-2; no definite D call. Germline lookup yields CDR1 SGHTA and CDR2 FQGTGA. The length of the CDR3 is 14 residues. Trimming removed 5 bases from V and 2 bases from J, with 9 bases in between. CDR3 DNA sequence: TGTGCCAGCAGCCCCTATTTCAACACCGGGGAGCTGTTTTTT. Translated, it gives CASSPYFNTGELFF.

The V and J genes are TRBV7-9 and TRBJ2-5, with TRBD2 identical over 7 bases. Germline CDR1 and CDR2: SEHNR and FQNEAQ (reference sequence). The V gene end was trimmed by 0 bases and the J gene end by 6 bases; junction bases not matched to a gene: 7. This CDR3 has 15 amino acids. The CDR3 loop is CASSLAQGGSQTQYF. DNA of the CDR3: TGTGCCAGCAGCTTAGCGCAGGGAGGGTCACAGACCCAGTACTTC.

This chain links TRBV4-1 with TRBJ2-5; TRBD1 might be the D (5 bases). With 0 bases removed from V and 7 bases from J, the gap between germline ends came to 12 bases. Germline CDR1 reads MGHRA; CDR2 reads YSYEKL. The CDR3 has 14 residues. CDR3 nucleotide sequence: TGCGCCAGCAGCCAAGATAGGCAGGGTCCGACCCAGTACTTC. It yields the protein CASSQDRQGPTQYF.